This record looks at one T cell receptor (beta chain) sequence and its context. The data were produced by immunoSEQ multiplex PCR, yet TCRdb's version contains in-frame clones alone and is incomplete. The sample gives more than 150,000 clones, roughly 90% of which show up once; more than 20% is in the top ten. The germline gives CDR1 SNHLY, CDR2 FYNNEI. The CDR3 consists of 15 residues. Trimming took off 2 bases at V and 3 bases at J, with 13 bases between the two ends. The sample belongs to a study of blood T cell repertoires in COVID-19. This sequence was found in a man aged 65-85 years with active or convalescent COVID-19. The specimen sequenced was peripheral blood. The V call is TRBV2, the J call TRBJ1-2; D might be TRBD1 (5 bases). CDR3 in amino acids: CASSETWGRYYGYTF. The CDR3 bases are TGTGCCAGCAGTGAAACTTGGGGCAGATACTATGGCTACACCTTC.